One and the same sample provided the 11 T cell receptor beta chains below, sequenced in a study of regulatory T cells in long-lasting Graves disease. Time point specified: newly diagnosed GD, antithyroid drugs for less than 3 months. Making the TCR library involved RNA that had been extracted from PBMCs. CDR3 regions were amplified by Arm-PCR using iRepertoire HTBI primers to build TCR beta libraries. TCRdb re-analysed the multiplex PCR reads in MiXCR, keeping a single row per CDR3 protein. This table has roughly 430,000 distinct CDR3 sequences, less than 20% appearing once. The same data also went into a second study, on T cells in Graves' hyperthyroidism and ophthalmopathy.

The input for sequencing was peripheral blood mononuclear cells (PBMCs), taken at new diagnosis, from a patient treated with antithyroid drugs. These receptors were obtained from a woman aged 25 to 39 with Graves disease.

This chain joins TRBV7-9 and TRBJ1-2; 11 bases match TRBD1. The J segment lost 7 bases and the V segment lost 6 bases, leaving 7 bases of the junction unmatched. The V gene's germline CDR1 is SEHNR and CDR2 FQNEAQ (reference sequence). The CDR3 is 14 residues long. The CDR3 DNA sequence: TGTGCCAGCAGAGCGGACAGGGGGCTCAGTGGCTACACCTTC. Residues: CASRADRGLSGYTF.

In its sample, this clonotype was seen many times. CDR3 protein: CASSPMDRIAEAFF. The CDR3 DNA follows: TGTGCCAGCTCCCCGATGGACAGGATCGCTGAAGCTTTCTTT. The chain is built from TRBV18 and TRBJ1-1; 7 positions match TRBD1. The germline gives CDR1 KGHSH, CDR2 LQKENI. The CDR3 is made up of 14 amino acids. V shed 6 bases and J 6 bases; nucleotides not matched to a gene: 10.

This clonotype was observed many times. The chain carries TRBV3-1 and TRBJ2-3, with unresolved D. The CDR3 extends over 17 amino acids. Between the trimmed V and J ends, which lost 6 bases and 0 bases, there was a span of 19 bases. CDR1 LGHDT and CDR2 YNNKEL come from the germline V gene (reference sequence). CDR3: CASSHPGIYTSTDTQYF. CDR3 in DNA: TGTGCCAGCAGTCACCCCGGCATATATACTAGCACAGATACGCAGTATTTT.

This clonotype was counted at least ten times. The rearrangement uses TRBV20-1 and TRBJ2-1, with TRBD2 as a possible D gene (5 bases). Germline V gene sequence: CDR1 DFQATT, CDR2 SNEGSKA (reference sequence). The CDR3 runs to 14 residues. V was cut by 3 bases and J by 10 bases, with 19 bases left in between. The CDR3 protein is CSASPGVTLGEQFF. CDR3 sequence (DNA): TGCAGTGCTAGCCCCGGGGTCACGCTCGGGGAGCAGTTCTTC.

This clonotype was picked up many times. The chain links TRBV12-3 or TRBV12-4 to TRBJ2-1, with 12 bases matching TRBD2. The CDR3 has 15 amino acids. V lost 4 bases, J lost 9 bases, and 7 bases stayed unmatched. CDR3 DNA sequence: TGTGCCAGCAGTTCGTATGGACTAGCGGGACGTGAGCAGTTCTTC. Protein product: CASSSYGLAGREQFF.

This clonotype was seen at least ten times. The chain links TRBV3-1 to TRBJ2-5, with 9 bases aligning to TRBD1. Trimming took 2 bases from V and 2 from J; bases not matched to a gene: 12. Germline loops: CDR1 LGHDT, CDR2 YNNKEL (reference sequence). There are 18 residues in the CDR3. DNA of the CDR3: TGTGCCAGCAGCCAATTCTTCATCGACAGGGGGAAACAAGAGACCCAGTACTTC. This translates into CASSQFFIDRGKQETQYF.

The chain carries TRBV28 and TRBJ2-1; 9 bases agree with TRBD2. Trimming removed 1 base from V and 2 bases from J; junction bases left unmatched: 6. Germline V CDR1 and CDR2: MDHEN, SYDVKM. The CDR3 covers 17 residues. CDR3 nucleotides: TGTGCCAGCAGTTTATTTGTGACTAGCGGACCCTACAATGAGCAGTTCTTC. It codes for CASSLFVTSGPYNEQFF.

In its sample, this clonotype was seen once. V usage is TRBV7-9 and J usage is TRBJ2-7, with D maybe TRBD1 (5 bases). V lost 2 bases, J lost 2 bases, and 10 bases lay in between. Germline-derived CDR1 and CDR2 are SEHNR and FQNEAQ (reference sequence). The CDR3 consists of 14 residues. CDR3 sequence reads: CASSLLGAAYEQYF. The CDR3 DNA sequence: TGTGCCAGCAGCTTATTAGGGGCCGCCTACGAGCAGTACTTC.

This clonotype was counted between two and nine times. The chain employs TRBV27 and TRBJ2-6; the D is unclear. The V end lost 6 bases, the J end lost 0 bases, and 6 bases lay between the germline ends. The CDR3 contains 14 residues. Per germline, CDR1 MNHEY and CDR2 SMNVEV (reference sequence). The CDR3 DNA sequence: TGTGCCAGCAGGAAGAGCTCTGGGGCCAACGTCCTGACTTTC. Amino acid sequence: CASRKSSGANVLTF. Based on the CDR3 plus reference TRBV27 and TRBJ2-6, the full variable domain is EAQVTQNPRYLITVTGKKLTVTCSQNMNHEYMSWYRQDPGLGLRQIYYSMNVEVTDKGDVPEGYKVSRKEKRNFPLILESPSPNQTSLYFCASRKSSGANVLTFGAGSRLTVL.

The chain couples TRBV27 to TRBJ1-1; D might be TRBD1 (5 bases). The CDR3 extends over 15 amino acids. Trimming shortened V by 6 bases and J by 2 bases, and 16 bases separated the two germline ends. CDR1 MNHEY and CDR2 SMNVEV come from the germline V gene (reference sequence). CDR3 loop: CASRRSRGQNTEAFF. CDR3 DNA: TGTGCCAGCAGAAGGAGCCGAGGACAAAACACTGAAGCTTTCTTT.

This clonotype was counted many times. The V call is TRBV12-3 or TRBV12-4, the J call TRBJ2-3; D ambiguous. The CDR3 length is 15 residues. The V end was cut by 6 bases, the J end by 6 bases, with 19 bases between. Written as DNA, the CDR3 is TGTGCCAGCAGCAGGATTCTCGTACATGCGGATACGCAGTATTTT. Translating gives CASSRILVHADTQYF.